Included here is one TCR beta chain sequence, with context. This clone was found once. Its antigen is currently not known. Qualities for individual bases were not recorded, and no much larger clone is one base off. Following the manufacturer's instructions, TCR beta CDR3 regions were amplified by multiplex PCR with the immunoSEQ immune profiling system. Sequencing was performed on an Illumina NextSeq system. The study's processing was this. Sequence data were processed on the immunoSEQ Analyzer platform, and clonality was calculated as the square root of Simpson's index of productive rearrangements. Similarity in V and J usage was quantified by Jensen-Shannon distance, and CDR3 generation probabilities were calculated with OLGA. The immuneACCESS database (August 2020) and VDJdb (December 2020) were searched for shared CDR3 sequences. The table was pulled from immuneACCESS by TCRdb, which kept in-frame rearrangements only. Such tables lose some clones; where checked, under half of the loss comes from unresolved V genes, and the rest has no known cause. The V and J calls and the clone size are those of that table, but D and trimming were determined from the DNA. Here the sample has just over 14,000 clones; 70% to 90% occur a single time. The ten top clones hold 1% to 1.2% of the sample.

These data are taken from a study of monozygotic twins with cystic fibrosis listed by TCRdb under 2021. Background on the whole study: Barcoded libraries were made from approximately 2.8 micrograms of fragmented DNA using roughly 16 PCR cycles. The study compared TCR beta repertoires within and between 16 monozygotic twin pairs with cystic fibrosis to assess genetic influence on V and J gene usage. Made up mostly of children and adolescents, the cohort included ten female and six male twin pairs ranging in age from about 2.0 to 36.4 years, with a median of roughly 8.4 years. Twins were ranked among about 1,100 cohort participants for weight-for-height and FEVPerc (FEV1 disease centile) on the day of blood sampling. Data for three of the twin pairs had previously been reported in another context. On the study overall, not on this receptor specifically: Simpson clonality was generally low (median about 0.009), which suggests a naive-dominated repertoire, and clonality was higher in the most severely affected patients. Sharing of nucleotide-identical clonotypes was significantly greater within monozygotic CF twin pairs than between unrelated CF individuals (P = 0.000026, Mann-Whitney). The cohort was small, and the number of shared CDR3s showed no association with age, concordance or disease severity. The greatest similarity to the co-twin was observed for V gene usage in 13 of 16 pairs and for J usage in 8 of 16 pairs, which suggested genetic constraints.

Based on the germline V gene, the CDR1 and CDR2 sequences are MDHEN and SYDVKM. The CDR3, cysteine through phenylalanine, is 14 amino acids long. Just the 42-base CDR3 DNA is kept, in frame starting at base 1. V is cut back by 2 bases and J by 2 bases, with 1 base in the junction unmatched. The twin pairs came from the European Cystic Fibrosis Twin and Sibling Study Cohort, a cohort that recruited patients from roughly 160 CF clinics across 14 European countries. Zygosity and CFTR genotype were verified in-house, and zygosity was tested by multiplex PCR of nine short tandem repeat loci. Peripheral blood was taken from each twin, and clinical parameters were recorded on the day of blood sampling. Phenol/chloroform extraction was used to isolate genomic DNA from peripheral blood cells, and the DNA was then kept in TE buffer at 4 degrees C.

The TCR sequence derives from a boy under 18 with cystic fibrosis. Sequencing used blood. The chain is encoded by TRBV28 joined to TRBJ1-2; 8 middle bases align to TRBD1. In nucleotide form, the sequence is TGTGCCAGCAGTTTAACAGGGGGGAACTATGGCTACACCTTC. Its protein product is CASSLTGGNYGYTF.